A selection of T cell receptor beta chains follows, all from one sample in a study of PD-1 blockade in mismatch repair-deficient tumors. Generated by immunoSEQ multiplex PCR, the TCRdb table keeps only in-frame clones and is missing some. The profile covers tens of thousands of clones, with roughly 77% appearing a single time and 22% taken by the ten largest. Sequencing used peripheral blood, obtained 4 weeks after starting pembrolizumab. The source of these receptors is an adult with mismatch repair-deficient cancer. CDR3s include the opening cysteine and the closing phenylalanine or tryptophan. D genes are given only for firm matches. Size is stated for part of the rows, as once, few or many counts, or as a class when the clone is expanded.

v_gene: TRBV19
abundance: -
j_gene: TRBJ2-6
d_gene: -
CDR3aa: CASSIDRRHSGANVLTF
CDR3nt: TGTGCCAGTAGTATAGATAGGAGGCACTCTGGGGCCAACGTCCTGACTTTC

v_gene: TRBV30
abundance: -
j_gene: TRBJ2-1
d_gene: -
CDR3aa: CAWSEPGEQFF
CDR3nt: TGTGCCTGGAGCGAGCCTGGGGAGCAGTTCTTC

v_gene: TRBV30
abundance: -
j_gene: TRBJ1-5
d_gene: -
CDR3aa: CAWSAKLGGQPQHF
CDR3nt: TGTGCCTGGAGTGCAAAACTAGGGGGGCAGCCCCAGCATTTT

v_gene: TRBV9
abundance: -
j_gene: TRBJ2-1
d_gene: -
CDR3aa: CASSAETTYNEQFF
CDR3nt: TGTGCCAGCAGCGCGGAGACAACCTACAATGAGCAGTTCTTC

v_gene: TRBV18
abundance: -
j_gene: TRBJ1-1
d_gene: TRBD1
CDR3aa: CASSPRTGQDTEAFF
CDR3nt: TGTGCCAGCTCACCACGGACAGGGCAGGACACTGAAGCTTTCTTT

v_gene: TRBV4-1
abundance: -
j_gene: TRBJ2-7
d_gene: TRBD1
CDR3aa: CASSQFDRDGEQYF
CDR3nt: TGCGCCAGCAGCCAATTTGACAGGGACGGCGAGCAGTACTTC

v_gene: TRBV29-1
abundance: -
j_gene: TRBJ2-1
d_gene: -
CDR3aa: CSVKRANEQFF
CDR3nt: TGCAGCGTTAAGAGGGCCAATGAGCAGTTCTTC

v_gene: TRBV2
abundance: few
j_gene: TRBJ1-5
d_gene: -
CDR3aa: CASRRSENQPQHF
CDR3nt: TGTGCCAGCAGACGAAGTGAAAATCAGCCCCAGCATTTT

v_gene: TRBV11-1
abundance: -
j_gene: TRBJ2-7
d_gene: -
CDR3aa: CASSSQVREQYF
CDR3nt: TGTGCCAGCAGTTCCCAAGTGCGGGAGCAGTACTTC

v_gene: TRBV7-2
abundance: -
j_gene: TRBJ2-3
d_gene: TRBD2
CDR3aa: CASSLSGRASDTQYF
CDR3nt: TGTGCCAGCAGCTTATCCGGGAGGGCCTCGGATACGCAGTATTTT

v_gene: TRBV28
abundance: once
j_gene: TRBJ2-6
d_gene: -
CDR3aa: CASSRSSGANVLTF
CDR3nt: TGTGCCAGCAGTAGGAGCTCTGGGGCCAACGTCCTGACTTTC

v_gene: TRBV5-1
abundance: -
j_gene: TRBJ1-5
d_gene: -
CDR3aa: CASSLRGGADQPQHF
CDR3nt: TGCGCCAGCAGCTTGAGGGGGGGCGCTGATCAGCCCCAGCATTTT

v_gene: TRBV9
abundance: -
j_gene: TRBJ2-5
d_gene: -
CDR3aa: CASSVGGMRETQYF
CDR3nt: TGTGCCAGCAGCGTAGGGGGGATGCGAGAGACCCAGTACTTC

v_gene: TRBV5-1
abundance: -
j_gene: TRBJ1-1
d_gene: -
CDR3aa: CASSFRVNTEAFF
CDR3nt: TGCGCCAGCAGCTTCAGAGTGAACACTGAAGCTTTCTTT

v_gene: TRBV19
abundance: -
j_gene: TRBJ2-7
d_gene: -
CDR3aa: CASSVGLNSYEQYF
CDR3nt: TGTGCCAGTAGTGTAGGACTAAACTCCTACGAGCAGTACTTC

v_gene: TRBV7-8
abundance: -
j_gene: TRBJ2-3
d_gene: -
CDR3aa: CASSKGGFRTDTQYF
CDR3nt: TGTGCCAGCAGCAAAGGGGGGTTTAGGACAGATACGCAGTATTTT

v_gene: TRBV5-4
abundance: -
j_gene: TRBJ2-2
d_gene: -
CDR3aa: CASSLPAGDTGELFF
CDR3nt: TGTGCCAGCAGCTTGCCCGCAGGGGACACCGGGGAGCTGTTTTTT

v_gene: TRBV5-1
abundance: once
j_gene: TRBJ1-4
d_gene: -
CDR3aa: CASSLSNGDEKLFF
CDR3nt: TGCGCCAGCAGCTTGTCCAACGGCGATGAAAAACTGTTTTTT

v_gene: TRBV27
abundance: -
j_gene: TRBJ2-7
d_gene: TRBD1
CDR3aa: CASSQDRYSYEQYF
CDR3nt: TGTGCCAGCAGTCAGGACAGGTATTCCTACGAGCAGTACTTC

v_gene: TRBV5-1
abundance: -
j_gene: TRBJ2-6
d_gene: -
CDR3aa: CASSLDGARSGANVLTF
CDR3nt: TGCGCCAGCAGCTTGGATGGGGCTAGGTCTGGGGCCAACGTCCTGACTTTC

v_gene: TRBV6-5
abundance: -
j_gene: TRBJ2-3
d_gene: -
CDR3aa: CASSRGSFTDTQYF
CDR3nt: TGTGCCAGCAGCCGAGGGTCCTTCACAGATACGCAGTATTTT

v_gene: TRBV6-4
abundance: -
j_gene: TRBJ2-2
d_gene: TRBD2
CDR3aa: CASSPEAGAGTGELFF
CDR3nt: TGTGCCAGCAGTCCAGAAGCGGGAGCAGGCACCGGGGAGCTGTTTTTT